These 3 T cell receptor beta chains share one sample of origin, sequenced in a study of identical twins. MiXCR was run by TCRdb on the 5' RACE reads, yielding one entry per CDR3 protein. The data show 700,000 or so distinct CDR3 sequences, with 8.6% seen just once and around 0.98% held by the top ten. This same sample was also taken into another study, of yellow fever vaccine responses in identical twins.

The sample taken for sequencing was PBMCs. The receptors here all came from a woman under 30 in good health.

This clonotype was counted between two and nine times. The chain employs TRBV6-2 or TRBV6-3 and TRBJ2-1, with D tentatively TRBD2 (6 bases). The germline V and J ends were trimmed by 0 bases and 7 bases, with 13 bases remaining between them. Per germline, CDR1 MNHEY and CDR2 SVGEGT. The CDR3 totals 15 residues. The CDR3 bases are TGTGCCAGCAGTTACTCGACTAGTCTAGGTAATGAGCAGTTCTTC. Translating gives CASSYSTSLGNEQFF.

This sequence joins TRBV9 and TRBJ2-7, with TRBD1 as a possible D gene (6 bases). Germline V gene lookup returns CDR1 SGDLS and CDR2 YYNGEE. This CDR3 is 13 amino acids long. The V end lost 0 bases, the J end lost 5 bases, and 9 bases lay between the germline ends. This chain's CDR3 is CASSVGPGDEQYF. CDR3 coding DNA: TGTGCCAGCAGCGTAGGTCCAGGGGACGAGCAGTACTTC.

The chain has TRBV12-3 or TRBV12-4 and TRBJ2-3; 10 bases fit TRBD1. The CDR3 spans 18 residues. The ends lost 2 bases at V and 2 bases at J; junction bases unmatched: 10. The CDR3 DNA is TGTGCCAGCAGTTTAATACCCGGACAGGGGGGTAACACAGATACGCAGTATTTT. It encodes CASSLIPGQGGNTDTQYF.